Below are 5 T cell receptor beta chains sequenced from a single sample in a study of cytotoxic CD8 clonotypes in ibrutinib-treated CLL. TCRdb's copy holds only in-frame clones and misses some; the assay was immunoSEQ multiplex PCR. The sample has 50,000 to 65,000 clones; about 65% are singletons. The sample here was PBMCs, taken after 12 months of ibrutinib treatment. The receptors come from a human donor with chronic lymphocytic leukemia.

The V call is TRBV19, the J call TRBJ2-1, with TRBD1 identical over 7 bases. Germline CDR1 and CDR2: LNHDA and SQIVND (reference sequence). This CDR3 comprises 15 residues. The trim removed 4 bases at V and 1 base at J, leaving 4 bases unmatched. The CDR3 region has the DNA TGTGCCAGTAGTACTAGGGACAGTTCCTACAATGAGCAGTTCTTC. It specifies CASSTRDSSYNEQFF.

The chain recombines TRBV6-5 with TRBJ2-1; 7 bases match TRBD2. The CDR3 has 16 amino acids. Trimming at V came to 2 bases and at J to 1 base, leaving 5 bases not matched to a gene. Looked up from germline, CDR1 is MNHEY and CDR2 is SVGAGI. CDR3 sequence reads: CASSYEGGRSYNEQFF. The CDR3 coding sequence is TGTGCCAGCAGTTACGAGGGAGGGCGGTCCTACAATGAGCAGTTCTTC.

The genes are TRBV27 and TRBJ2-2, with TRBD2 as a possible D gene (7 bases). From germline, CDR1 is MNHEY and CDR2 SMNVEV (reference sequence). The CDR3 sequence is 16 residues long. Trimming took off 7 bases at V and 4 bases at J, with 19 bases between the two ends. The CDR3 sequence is CASKGGAGYVTGELFF. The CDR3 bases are TGTGCCAGCAAAGGGGGGGCTGGGTATGTCACCGGGGAGCTGTTTTTT.

CDR3 sequence: CASSLAAGATYEQYF. CDR3 in DNA: TGCGCCAGCAGCTTGGCGGCAGGGGCCACCTACGAGCAGTACTTC. The chain carries TRBV5-1 and TRBJ2-7, with a possible D match to TRBD1 (6 bases). Trimming took 0 bases from V and 2 from J, leaving 12 bases between them. The CDR3 has 15 residues. In germline, CDR1 is SGHRS, CDR2 YFSETQ.

CDR3 nucleotide sequence: TGTGCCAGCAGTTACGGGAGCCACTCGGATACGCAGTATTTT. Its translation: CASSYGSHSDTQYF. The chain recombines TRBV6-5 with TRBJ2-3, with a weak D call TRBD2 (5 bases). Germline CDR1 MNHEY, CDR2 SVGAGI. CDR3 length: 14 amino acids. Trimming pared 2 bases from V and 6 bases from J, leaving 12 bases between.